These T cell receptor beta chains were read from a single sample in a study of Graves' ophthalmopathy and Graves' hyperthyroidism. TCRdb passed the multiplex PCR reads through MiXCR, listing each CDR3 protein once. The sample holds approximately 700,000 distinct CDR3 sequences, about 40% seen once. The source material was peripheral blood. The receptors were sampled from an adult man with Graves' ophthalmopathy. The CDR3 runs from the conserved cysteine through the conserved F or W. D genes are given only for firm matches. Clone size appears in some rows only: once, few, many, or a class for an expanded clone.

many,TRBD1,TRBJ2-5,TRBV24-1,TGTGCCACCAGTAAACAGGGGCAAGAGACCCAGTACTTC,CATSKQGQETQYF
many,TRBD1,TRBJ1-6,TRBV5-1,TGCGCCAGCAGCCCAACAGGGGGCAATAATTCACCCCTCCACTTT,CASSPTGGNNSPLHF
few,TRBD2,TRBJ2-7,TRBV13,TGTGCCAGCAGCTTAACGGGGGCGGGAGGCTCCTACGAGCAGTACTTC,CASSLTGAGGSYEQYF
.,.,TRBJ2-7,TRBV3-1,TGTGCCAGCAGCCAGGGGGTTACCTACGAGCAGTACTTC,CASSQGVTYEQYF
once,.,TRBJ1-4,TRBV29-1,TGCAGCGCTGGACAGAGTTATGGAAAACTGTTTTTT,CSAGQSYGKLFF
.,.,TRBJ2-1,TRBV25-1,TGTACCAGCAGTGTCTATGGTTTTACCTACAATGAGCAGTTCTTC,CTSSVYGFTYNEQFF
many,.,TRBJ1-6,TRBV7-9,TGTGCCAGCAGCTCCCGGGGTCTAGGTTCACCCCTCCACTTT,CASSSRGLGSPLHF
.,.,TRBJ1-2,TRBV9,TGTGCCAGCAGCGTAGGGGAGGCAGGGGGCTACACCTTC,CASSVGEAGGYTF
.,TRBD1,TRBJ2-3,TRBV29-1,TGCAGCGTTGGACAGGGGGAAGATACGCAGTATTTT,CSVGQGEDTQYF
many,.,TRBJ1-1,TRBV4-1,TGCGCCAGCAGCCAACTGGGCCCCCTCACTGAAGCTTTCTTT,CASSQLGPLTEAFF
many,TRBD1,TRBJ2-7,TRBV2,TGTGCCAGCAGCGCACCGGGACAGGGGATTTACGAGCAGTACTTC,CASSAPGQGIYEQYF
many,.,TRBJ2-5,TRBV6-2/TRBV6-3,TGTGCCAGCAGCCCCCCGACCGGATCGGAGACCCAGTACTTC,CASSPPTGSETQYF
.,.,TRBJ2-6,TRBV20-1,TGCAGTGCTAGGGGGCTGGCGGGGGCCAACGTCCTGACTTTC,CSARGLAGANVLTF
many,TRBD1,TRBJ2-7,TRBV7-9,TGTGCCAGCAGCCCCGATGGACAGGGAAGGTACGAGCAGTACTTC,CASSPDGQGRYEQYF
many,.,TRBJ2-6,TRBV2,TGTGCCAGCAGCTTCGTCGCCTCTGGGGCCAACGTCCTGACTTTC,CASSFVASGANVLTF
few,TRBD2,TRBJ2-3,TRBV25-1,TGTGCCAGCAGTGAATCCCTCTCGAGGTGGGAGGGCCGTGACGGCACAGATACGCAGTATTTT,CASSESLSRWEGRDGTDTQYF
.,.,TRBJ2-2,TRBV15,TGTGCCACAACCCAGGACGGGACAGGGGAGCTGTTTTTT,CATTQDGTGELFF
.,.,TRBJ2-5,TRBV10-3,TGTGCCATCAGTGGACACAACCAAGAGACCCAGTACTTC,CAISGHNQETQYF
many,.,TRBJ1-5,TRBV7-8,TGTGCCAGCAGCTTAAGGCGAGATAGCAATCAGCCCCAGCATTTT,CASSLRRDSNQPQHF
many,.,TRBJ2-7,TRBV7-9,TGTGCCAGCAGCTTCGACGCCTACGAGCAGTACTTC,CASSFDAYEQYF
.,TRBD2,TRBJ2-2,TRBV20-1,TGCAGTGCTGGGACTACCCCCGGGGAGCTGTTTTTT,CSAGTTPGELFF
.,.,TRBJ2-3,TRBV19,TGTGCCAGTAGTACTACTTACCCCACAGATACGCAGTATTTT,CASSTTYPTDTQYF
many,TRBD1,TRBJ2-5,TRBV7-6,TGTGCCAGCAGCTTAGTCCGGGACAGGAGAGAGACCCAGTACTTC,CASSLVRDRRETQYF
.,.,TRBJ1-5,TRBV29-1,TGCAGCGTTGTCCCGCCGGGACGGAATCAGCCCCAGCATTTT,CSVVPPGRNQPQHF
.,.,TRBJ2-2,TRBV7-9,TGTGCCAGCAGCTTAGCCCCAGCGAACACCGGGGAGCTGTTTTTT,CASSLAPANTGELFF
.,.,TRBJ1-6,TRBV25-1,TGTGCCAGGGGGGCCAGATATTCACCCCTCCACTTT,CARGARYSPLHF
many,.,TRBJ1-1,TRBV7-9,TGTGCCGGAGAGGGGGGCAGGGAACCTTTCTTT,CAGEGGREPFF
many,.,TRBJ1-5,TRBV7-2,TGTGCCAGCAGCTTATCGGACAGATCTTCAGGGAGGCCCCAGCATTTT,CASSLSDRSSGRPQHF
few,.,TRBJ2-5,TRBV6-6,TGTGCCAGCAGTTCCGGCGGGGTTCCTAGCCAAGAGACCCAGTACTTC,CASSSGGVPSQETQYF
.,TRBD2,TRBJ2-2,TRBV7-2,TGTGCCAGCGCGCCGGGACTAGCGGTCCCGAACACCGGGGAGCTGTTTTTT,CASAPGLAVPNTGELFF
many,TRBD2,TRBJ2-7,TRBV2,TGTGCCAGCAGTATGGTCACCGGGACTAGCGTCTACGAGCAGTACTTC,CASSMVTGTSVYEQYF
few,.,TRBJ2-6,TRBV14,TGTGCCAGCAGCCGCCCGCGGACAGCGCCAAACGTCCTGACTTTC,CASSRPRTAPNVLTF
many,.,TRBJ1-2,TRBV19,TGTGCCAGTACCCTCACCGGACCGGTCGAGGGCTACACCTTC,CASTLTGPVEGYTF
many,.,TRBJ1-1,TRBV10-3,TGTGCCATCAGGGGGGGACAGAACACTGAAGCTTTCTTT,CAIRGGQNTEAFF
.,.,TRBJ2-5,TRBV10-3,TGTGCCATCAGTCGAGGGGGGACAGCGCTGCAAGAGACCCAGTACTTC,CAISRGGTALQETQYF
.,.,TRBJ1-2,TRBV25-1,TGTGCCAGCAGCTTGATGGGGATTACTAGCTATGGCTACACCTTC,CASSLMGITSYGYTF
many,TRBD1,TRBJ1-1,TRBV2,TGTGCCAGCAGTGACCTCGCAGGGGGCGGGAACACTGAAGCTTTCTTT,CASSDLAGGGNTEAFF
.,.,TRBJ2-7,TRBV7-9,TGCGCCAGCAGCTCGGACAGTCCCGCCTACGAGCAGCACTTC,CASSSDSPAYEQHF
many,.,TRBJ1-2,TRBV7-9,TGTGCCAGCAGCTTAGCGATCGAGGGAGACTATGGCTACACCTTC,CASSLAIEGDYGYTF
.,.,TRBJ1-2,TRBV9,TGTGCCACCTCGACCGGGTATGGGTATGGCTACACCTTC,CATSTGYGYGYTF
.,TRBD1,TRBJ2-7,TRBV19,TGTGCCAGTAGTCAAGACAGGGTGGGCGAGCAGTACTTC,CASSQDRVGEQYF
many,.,TRBJ1-1,TRBV6-6,TGTGCCAGCAGTTGGGGACCGCTGAACACTGAAGCTTTCTTT,CASSWGPLNTEAFF
once,.,TRBJ2-7,TRBV29-1,TGCAGCGTGTTGGCTCCCCGGGAGGAGCAGTACTTC,CSVLAPREEQYF
.,.,TRBJ2-3,TRBV20-1,TGCAGTGCTAGAGATACTTGGAGAGATACGCAGTATTTT,CSARDTWRDTQYF
many,TRBD1,TRBJ2-2,TRBV7-6,TGTGCCAGCAGCCGGCGACAGGGCCCGAACACCGGGGAGCTGTTTTTT,CASSRRQGPNTGELFF
.,TRBD1,TRBJ2-7,TRBV9,TGTGCCAGCAGCGCCGGGACAGGCCTTTACGAGCAGTACTTC,CASSAGTGLYEQYF
many,.,TRBJ1-4,TRBV19,TGTGCCAGTAGTGCGTGGACAGACGATGCTGATGAAAAACTGTTTTTT,CASSAWTDDADEKLFF
.,.,TRBJ1-5,TRBV7-3,TGTGCCAGCAGCTTAGCGCCCGGGACTGGATACGAGCAGCCCCAGCATTTT,CASSLAPGTGYEQPQHF
.,TRBD1,TRBJ1-1,TRBV25-1,TGTGCCAGCACATGGGACAGACTGAACACTGAAGCTTTCTTT,CASTWDRLNTEAFF
.,TRBD1,TRBJ2-5,TRBV7-9,TGTGCCAGCAGCTGGGCCGGGACAGGGAGGGCCCAGTACTTC,CASSWAGTGRAQYF
many,.,TRBJ1-1,TRBV12-3/TRBV12-4,TGTGCCAGCAAACCGTACGGGACTGAAGCTTTCTTT,CASKPYGTEAFF
.,.,TRBJ2-7,TRBV7-2,TGTGCCAGCAGAGATTTGGAAGGAGAGCAGTACTTC,CASRDLEGEQYF
few,.,TRBJ2-7,TRBV7-2,TGTGCCAGCAGCTTAAGGGGGGGGCAGGCCTACGAGCAGTACTTC,CASSLRGGQAYEQYF
.,.,TRBJ1-1,TRBV6-1,TGTGCCAGCAGTGAAATAGGTGGCACTGAAGCTTTCTTT,CASSEIGGTEAFF
many,.,TRBJ1-4,TRBV7-9,TGTGCCAGCAGCTCACTGGGGGTAGCTAATGAAAAACTGTTTTTT,CASSSLGVANEKLFF
.,.,TRBJ1-5,TRBV7-6,TGTGCCAGCAGCTTTGGTTCAGGGAGCAATCAGCCCCAGCATTTT,CASSFGSGSNQPQHF
.,.,TRBJ1-1,TRBV6-1,TGTGCCAGCAGTGAAGCGGGCCGCGGAACTGAAGCTTTCTTT,CASSEAGRGTEAFF
many,.,TRBJ1-2,TRBV10-3,TGTGCCATCAGGGGACCGCGCGGCTACACCTTC,CAIRGPRGYTF
few,TRBD1,TRBJ1-1,TRBV7-8,TGTGCCAGCAGTTTCACAGGGGCGCTATCTGAAGCTTTCTTT,CASSFTGALSEAFF